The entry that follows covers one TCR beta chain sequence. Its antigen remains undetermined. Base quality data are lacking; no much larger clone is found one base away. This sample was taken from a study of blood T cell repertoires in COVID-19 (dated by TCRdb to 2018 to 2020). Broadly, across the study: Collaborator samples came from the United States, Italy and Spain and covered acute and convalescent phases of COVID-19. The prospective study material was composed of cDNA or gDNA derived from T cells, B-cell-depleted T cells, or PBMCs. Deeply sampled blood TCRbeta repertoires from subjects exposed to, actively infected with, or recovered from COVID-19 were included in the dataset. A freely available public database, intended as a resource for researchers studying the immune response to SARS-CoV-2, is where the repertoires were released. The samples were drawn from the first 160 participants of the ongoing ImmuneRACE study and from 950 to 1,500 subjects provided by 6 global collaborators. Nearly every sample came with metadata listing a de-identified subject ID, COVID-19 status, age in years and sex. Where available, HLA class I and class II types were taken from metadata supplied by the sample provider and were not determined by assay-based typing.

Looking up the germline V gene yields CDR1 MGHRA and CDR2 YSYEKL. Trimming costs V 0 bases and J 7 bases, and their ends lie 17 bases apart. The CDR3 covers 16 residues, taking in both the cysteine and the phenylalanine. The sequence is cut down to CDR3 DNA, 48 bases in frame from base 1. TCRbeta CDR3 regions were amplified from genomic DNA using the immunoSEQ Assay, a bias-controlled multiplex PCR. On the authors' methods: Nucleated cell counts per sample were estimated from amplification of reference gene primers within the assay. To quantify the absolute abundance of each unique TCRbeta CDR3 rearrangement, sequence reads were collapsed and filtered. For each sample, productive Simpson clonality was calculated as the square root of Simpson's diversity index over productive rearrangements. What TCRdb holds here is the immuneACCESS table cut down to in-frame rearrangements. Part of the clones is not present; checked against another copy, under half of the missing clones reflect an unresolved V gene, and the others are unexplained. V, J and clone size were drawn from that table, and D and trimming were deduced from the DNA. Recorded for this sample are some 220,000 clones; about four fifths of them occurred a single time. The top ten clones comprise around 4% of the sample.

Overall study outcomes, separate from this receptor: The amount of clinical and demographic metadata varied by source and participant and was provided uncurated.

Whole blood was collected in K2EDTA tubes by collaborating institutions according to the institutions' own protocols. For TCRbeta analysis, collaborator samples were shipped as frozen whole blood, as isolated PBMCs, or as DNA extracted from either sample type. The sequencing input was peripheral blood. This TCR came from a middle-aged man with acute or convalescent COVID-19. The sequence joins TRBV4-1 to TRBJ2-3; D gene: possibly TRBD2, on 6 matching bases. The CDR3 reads CASSQDGLGGIYTQYF. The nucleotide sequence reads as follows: TGCGCCAGCAGCCAAGATGGACTTGGGGGGATCTATACGCAGTATTTT.